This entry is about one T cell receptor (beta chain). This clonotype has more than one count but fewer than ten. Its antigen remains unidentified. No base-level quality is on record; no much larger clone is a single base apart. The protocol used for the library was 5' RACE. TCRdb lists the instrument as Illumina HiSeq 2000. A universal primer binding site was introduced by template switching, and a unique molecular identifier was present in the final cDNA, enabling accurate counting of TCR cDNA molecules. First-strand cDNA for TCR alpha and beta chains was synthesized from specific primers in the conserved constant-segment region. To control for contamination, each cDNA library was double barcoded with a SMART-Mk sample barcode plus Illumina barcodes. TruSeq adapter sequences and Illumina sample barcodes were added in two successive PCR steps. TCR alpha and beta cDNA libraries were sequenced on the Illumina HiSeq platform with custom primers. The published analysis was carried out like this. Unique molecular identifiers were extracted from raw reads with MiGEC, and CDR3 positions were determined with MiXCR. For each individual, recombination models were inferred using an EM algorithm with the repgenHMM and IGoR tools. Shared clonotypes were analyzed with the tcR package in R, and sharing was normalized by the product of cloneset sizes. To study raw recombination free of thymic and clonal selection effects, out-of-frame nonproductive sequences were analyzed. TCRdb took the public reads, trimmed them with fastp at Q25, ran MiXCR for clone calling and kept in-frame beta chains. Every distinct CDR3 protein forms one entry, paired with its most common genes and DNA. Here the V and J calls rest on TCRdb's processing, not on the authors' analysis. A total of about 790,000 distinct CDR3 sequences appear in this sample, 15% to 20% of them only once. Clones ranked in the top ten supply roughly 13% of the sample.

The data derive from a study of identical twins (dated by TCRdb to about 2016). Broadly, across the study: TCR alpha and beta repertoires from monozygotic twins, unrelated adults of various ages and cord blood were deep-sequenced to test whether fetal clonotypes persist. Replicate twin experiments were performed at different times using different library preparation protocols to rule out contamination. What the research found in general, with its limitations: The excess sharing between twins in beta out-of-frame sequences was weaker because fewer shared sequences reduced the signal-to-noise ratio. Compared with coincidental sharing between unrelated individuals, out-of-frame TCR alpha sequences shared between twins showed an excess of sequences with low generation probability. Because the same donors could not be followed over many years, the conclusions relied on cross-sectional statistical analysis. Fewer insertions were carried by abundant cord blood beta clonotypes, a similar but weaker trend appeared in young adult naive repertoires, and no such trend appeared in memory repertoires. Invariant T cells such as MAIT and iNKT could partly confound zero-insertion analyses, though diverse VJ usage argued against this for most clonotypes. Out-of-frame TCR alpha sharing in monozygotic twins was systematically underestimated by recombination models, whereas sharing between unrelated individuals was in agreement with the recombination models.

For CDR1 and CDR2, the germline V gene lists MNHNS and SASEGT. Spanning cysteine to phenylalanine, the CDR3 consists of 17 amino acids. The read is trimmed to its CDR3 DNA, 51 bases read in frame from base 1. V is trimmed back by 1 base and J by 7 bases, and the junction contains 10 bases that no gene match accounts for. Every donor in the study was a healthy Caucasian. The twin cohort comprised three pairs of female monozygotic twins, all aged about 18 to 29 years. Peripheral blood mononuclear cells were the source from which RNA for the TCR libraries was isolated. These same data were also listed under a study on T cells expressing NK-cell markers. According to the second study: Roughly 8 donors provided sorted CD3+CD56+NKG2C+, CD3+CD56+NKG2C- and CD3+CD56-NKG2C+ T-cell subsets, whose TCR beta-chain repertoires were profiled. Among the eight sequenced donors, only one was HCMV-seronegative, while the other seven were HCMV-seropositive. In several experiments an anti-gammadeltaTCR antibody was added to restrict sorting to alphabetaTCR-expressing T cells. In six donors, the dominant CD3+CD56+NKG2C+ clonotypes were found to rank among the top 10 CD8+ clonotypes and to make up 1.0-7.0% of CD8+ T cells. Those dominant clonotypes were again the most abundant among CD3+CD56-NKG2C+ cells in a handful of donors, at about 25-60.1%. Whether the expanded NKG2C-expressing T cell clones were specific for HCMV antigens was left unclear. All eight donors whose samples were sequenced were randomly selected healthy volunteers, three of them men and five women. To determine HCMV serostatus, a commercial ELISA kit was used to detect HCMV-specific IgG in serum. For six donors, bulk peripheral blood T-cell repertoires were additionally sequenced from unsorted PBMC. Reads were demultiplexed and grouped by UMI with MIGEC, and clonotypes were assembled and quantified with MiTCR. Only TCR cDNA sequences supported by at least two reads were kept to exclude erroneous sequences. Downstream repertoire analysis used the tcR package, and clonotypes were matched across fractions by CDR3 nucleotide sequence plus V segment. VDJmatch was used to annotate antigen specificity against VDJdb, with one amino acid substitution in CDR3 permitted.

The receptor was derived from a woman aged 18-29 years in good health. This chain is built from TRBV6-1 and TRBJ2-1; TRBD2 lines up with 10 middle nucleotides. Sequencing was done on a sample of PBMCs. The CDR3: CASSEVVLAGPGNEQFF. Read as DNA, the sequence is TGTGCCAGCAGTGAAGTGGTACTAGCGGGGCCAGGAAATGAGCAGTTCTTC.